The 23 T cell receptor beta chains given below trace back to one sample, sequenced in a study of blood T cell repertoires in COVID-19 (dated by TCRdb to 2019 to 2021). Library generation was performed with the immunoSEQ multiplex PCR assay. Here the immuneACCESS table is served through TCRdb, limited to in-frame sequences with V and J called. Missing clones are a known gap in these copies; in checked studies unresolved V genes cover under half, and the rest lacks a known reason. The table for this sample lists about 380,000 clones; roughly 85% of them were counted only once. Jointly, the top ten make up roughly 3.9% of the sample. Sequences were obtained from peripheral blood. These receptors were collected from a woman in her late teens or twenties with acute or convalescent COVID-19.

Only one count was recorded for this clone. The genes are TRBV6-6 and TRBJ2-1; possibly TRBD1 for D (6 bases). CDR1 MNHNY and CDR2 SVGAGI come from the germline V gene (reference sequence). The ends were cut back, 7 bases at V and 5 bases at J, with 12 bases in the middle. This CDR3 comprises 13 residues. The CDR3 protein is CASTGAGDNEQFF. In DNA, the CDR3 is TGTGCCAGCACTGGGGCAGGGGACAATGAGCAGTTCTTC.

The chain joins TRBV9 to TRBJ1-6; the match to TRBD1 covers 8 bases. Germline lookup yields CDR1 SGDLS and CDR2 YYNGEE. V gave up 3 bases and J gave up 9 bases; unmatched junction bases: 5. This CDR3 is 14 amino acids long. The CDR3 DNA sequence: TGTGCCAGCAGCGCAGACAGGGGAGGTTCACCCCTCCACTTT. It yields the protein CASSADRGGSPLHF.

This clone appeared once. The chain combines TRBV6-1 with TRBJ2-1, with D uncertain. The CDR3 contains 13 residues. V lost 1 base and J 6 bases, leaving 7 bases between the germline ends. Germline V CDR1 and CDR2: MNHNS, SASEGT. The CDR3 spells CASSEVVLNEQFF. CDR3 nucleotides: TGTGCCAGCAGTGAAGTGGTACTCAATGAGCAGTTCTTC.

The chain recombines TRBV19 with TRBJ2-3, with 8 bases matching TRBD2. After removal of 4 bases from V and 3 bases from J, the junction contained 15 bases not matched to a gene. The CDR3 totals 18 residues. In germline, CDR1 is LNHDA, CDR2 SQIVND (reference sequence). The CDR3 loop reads CASSTLIGRGGSTDTQYF. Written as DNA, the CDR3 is TGTGCCAGTAGTACCCTCATTGGTCGGGGGGGCTCGACAGATACGCAGTATTTT.

The CDR3: CASSTSSGTGETQYF. CDR3 DNA sequence: TGTGCCAGCAGCACATCTAGCGGGACCGGGGAGACCCAGTACTTC. The V call is TRBV7-3, the J call TRBJ2-5; 9 bases are shared with TRBD2. CDR1 is SGHTA, CDR2 FQGTGA, per germline. CDR3 size: 15 residues. V shed 5 bases and J 5 bases; nucleotides not matched to a gene: 9.

DNA for the CDR3: TGTGCTAGTGGTTTGACACCGGACAGTCAAGCTTTCTTT. It codes for CASGLTPDSQAFF. This chain connects TRBV12-5 to TRBJ1-1; TRBD1 might be the D (6 bases). This CDR3 is built from 13 residues. Trimming left V 2 bases short and J 9 bases short, with 13 bases between. In germline, CDR1 is LGHNT, CDR2 FRNRAP.

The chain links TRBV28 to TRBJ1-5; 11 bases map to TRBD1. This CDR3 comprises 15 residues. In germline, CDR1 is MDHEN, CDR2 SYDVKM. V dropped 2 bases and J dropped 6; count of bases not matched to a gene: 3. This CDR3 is CASSLGTGGFQPQHF. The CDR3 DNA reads TGTGCCAGCAGTTTAGGGACAGGGGGTTTTCAGCCCCAGCATTTT.

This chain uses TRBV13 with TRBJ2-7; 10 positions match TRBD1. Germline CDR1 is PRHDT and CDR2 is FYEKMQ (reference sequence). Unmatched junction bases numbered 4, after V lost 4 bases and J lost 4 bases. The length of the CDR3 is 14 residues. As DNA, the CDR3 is TGTGCCAGCAGCTGGAGACAGGGGGCGTACGAGCAGTACTTC. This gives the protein CASSWRQGAYEQYF.

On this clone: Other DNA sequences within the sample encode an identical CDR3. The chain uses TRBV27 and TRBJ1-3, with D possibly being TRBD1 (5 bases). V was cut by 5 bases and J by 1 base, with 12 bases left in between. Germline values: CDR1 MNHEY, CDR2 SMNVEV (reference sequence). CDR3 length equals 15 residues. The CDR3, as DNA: TGTGCCAGCAGTCCCACCAGGGTATCTGGAAACACCATATATTTT. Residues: CASSPTRVSGNTIYF.

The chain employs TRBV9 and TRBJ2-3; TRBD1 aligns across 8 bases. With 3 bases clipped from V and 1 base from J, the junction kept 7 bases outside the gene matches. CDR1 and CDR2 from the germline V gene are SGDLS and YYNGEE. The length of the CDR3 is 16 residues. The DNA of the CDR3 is TGTGCCAGCAGCGCGTTGACAGGGGACGGCACAGATACGCAGTATTTT. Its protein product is CASSALTGDGTDTQYF. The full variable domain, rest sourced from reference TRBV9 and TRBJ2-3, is DSGVTQTPKHLITATGQRVTLRCSPRSGDLSVYWYQQSLDQGLQFLIQYYNGEERAKGNILERFSAQQFPDLHSELNLSSLELGDSALYFCASSALTGDGTDTQYFGPGTRLTVL.

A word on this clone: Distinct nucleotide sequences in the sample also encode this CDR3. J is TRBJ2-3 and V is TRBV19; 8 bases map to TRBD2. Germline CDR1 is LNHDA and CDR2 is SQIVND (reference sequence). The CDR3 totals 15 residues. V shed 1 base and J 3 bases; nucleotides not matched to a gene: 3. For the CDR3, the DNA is TGTGCCAGTAGTATAGCAGGCGGGGGGACAGATACGCAGTATTTT. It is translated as CASSIAGGGTDTQYF.

This CDR3 is CASSGEGGKTQYF. The CDR3 coding sequence is TGTGCCAGCAGTGGAGAAGGGGGCAAGACCCAGTACTTC. V gene TRBV2 combines with J gene TRBJ2-5; 7 bases line up with TRBD1. Per the germline V gene, CDR1 is SNHLY and CDR2 is FYNNEI. The CDR3 length is 13 residues. Trimming cost V 4 bases and J 6 bases; bases outside gene matches: 5. Variable domain in full (rest from reference TRBV2 and TRBJ2-5): EPEVTQTPSHQVTQMGQEVILRCVPISNHLYFYWYRQILGQKVEFLVSFYNNEISEKSEIFDDQFSVERPDGSNFTLKIRSTKLEDSAMYFCASSGEGGKTQYFGPGTRLLVL.

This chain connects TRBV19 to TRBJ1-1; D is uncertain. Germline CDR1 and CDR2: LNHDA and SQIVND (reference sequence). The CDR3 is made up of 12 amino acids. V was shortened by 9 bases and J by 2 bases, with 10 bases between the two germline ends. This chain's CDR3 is CAREGANTEAFF. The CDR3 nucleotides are TGTGCCAGAGAAGGAGCTAACACTGAAGCTTTCTTT.

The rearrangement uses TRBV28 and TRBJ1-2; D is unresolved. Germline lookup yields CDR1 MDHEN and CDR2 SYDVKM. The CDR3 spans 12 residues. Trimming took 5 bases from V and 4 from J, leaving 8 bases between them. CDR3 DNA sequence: TGTGCCAGCAGTGCCCGGGGCTATGGCTACACCTTC. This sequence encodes CASSARGYGYTF.

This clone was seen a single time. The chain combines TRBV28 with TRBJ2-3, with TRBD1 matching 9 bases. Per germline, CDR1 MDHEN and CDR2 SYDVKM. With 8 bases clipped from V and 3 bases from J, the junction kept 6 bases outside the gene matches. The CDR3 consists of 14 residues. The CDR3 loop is CASRLQGATDTQYF. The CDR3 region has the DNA TGTGCCAGCCGGCTACAGGGGGCAACAGATACGCAGTATTTT.

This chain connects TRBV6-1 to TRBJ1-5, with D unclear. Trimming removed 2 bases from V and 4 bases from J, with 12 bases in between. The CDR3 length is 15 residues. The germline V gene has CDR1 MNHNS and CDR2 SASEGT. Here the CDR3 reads CASSEKEGRNQPQHF. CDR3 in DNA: TGTGCCAGCAGTGAAAAAGAGGGAAGGAATCAGCCCCAGCATTTT.

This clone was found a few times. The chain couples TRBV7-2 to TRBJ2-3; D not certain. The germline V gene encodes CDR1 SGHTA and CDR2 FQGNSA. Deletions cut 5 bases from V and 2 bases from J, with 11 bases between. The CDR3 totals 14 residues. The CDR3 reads CASSLGPNTDTQYF. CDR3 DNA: TGTGCCAGCAGCCTGGGCCCTAACACAGATACGCAGTATTTT.

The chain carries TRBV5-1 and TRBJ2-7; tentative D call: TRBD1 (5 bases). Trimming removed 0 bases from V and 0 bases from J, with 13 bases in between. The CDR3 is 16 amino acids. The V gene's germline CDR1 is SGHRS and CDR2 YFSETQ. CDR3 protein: CASSLDGRASSYEQYF. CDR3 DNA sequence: TGCGCCAGCAGCTTGGATGGCAGGGCTAGCTCCTACGAGCAGTACTTC.

DNA of the CDR3: TGTGCCAGCAGTTCCGGGACACCGTTTTCCCAGCATTTT. This sequence encodes CASSSGTPFSQHF. This chain joins TRBV6-5 and TRBJ1-5, with D perhaps TRBD1 (6 bases). Between the trimmed V and J ends, which lost 4 bases and 11 bases, there was a span of 15 bases. Germline assignment: CDR1 MNHEY and CDR2 SVGAGI. The CDR3 is 13 residues long.

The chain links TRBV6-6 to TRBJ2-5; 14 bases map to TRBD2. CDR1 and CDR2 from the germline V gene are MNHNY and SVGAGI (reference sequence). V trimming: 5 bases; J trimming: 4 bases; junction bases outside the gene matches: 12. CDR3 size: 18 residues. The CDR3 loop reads CASSPPARLAGGGETQYF. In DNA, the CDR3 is TGTGCCAGCAGTCCGCCTGCGAGACTAGCGGGAGGGGGAGAGACCCAGTACTTC.

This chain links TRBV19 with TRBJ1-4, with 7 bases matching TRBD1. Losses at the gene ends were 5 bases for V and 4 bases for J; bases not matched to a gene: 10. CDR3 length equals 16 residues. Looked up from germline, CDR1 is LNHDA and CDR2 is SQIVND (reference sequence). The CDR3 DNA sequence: TGTGCCAGTAGTGCCCCTCGACAGGGCCTTAATGAAAAACTGTTTTTT. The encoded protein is CASSAPRQGLNEKLFF.

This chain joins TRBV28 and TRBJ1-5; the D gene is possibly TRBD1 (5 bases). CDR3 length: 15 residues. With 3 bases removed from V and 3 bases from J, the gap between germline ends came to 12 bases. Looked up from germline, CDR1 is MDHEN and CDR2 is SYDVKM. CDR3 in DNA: TGTGCCAGCAGTTTTCGACGGGGGTACAATCAGCCCCAGCATTTT. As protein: CASSFRRGYNQPQHF.

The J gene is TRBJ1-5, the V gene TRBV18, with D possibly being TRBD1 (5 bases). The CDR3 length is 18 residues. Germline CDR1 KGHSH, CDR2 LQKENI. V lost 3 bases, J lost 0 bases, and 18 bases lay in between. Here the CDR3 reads CASSPLRRDYYSNQPQHF. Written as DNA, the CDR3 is TGTGCCAGCTCACCCCTACGCAGGGATTATTATAGCAATCAGCCCCAGCATTTT.